This record covers a single TCR beta chain. This clonotype turned up a few times. Its specific antigen is unknown. Nothing much larger sits one base from this clone, and base qualities are not available. The data were obtained in a study of T-cell memory formation after mild COVID-19 (dated by TCRdb to about 2021). General notes on the study: TCR sequence clusters from the two donors were largely donor specific. The cohort was made up of two young adult volunteers, one female and one male, who were previously healthy. In two donors, T-cell clones that expanded and contracted after mild COVID-19 were tracked by sequencing TCRalpha and TCRbeta repertoires over time.

The CDR3 contains 16 residues, cysteine and phenylalanine counted. Only the CDR3 DNA stays, 48 bases, in frame from base 1. Relative to germline, V is 5 bases shorter and J is 3 bases shorter, with 20 bases between their ends. Based on the germline V gene (reference sequence), the CDR1 and CDR2 sequences are SEHNR and FQNEAQ. TCRdb records Illumina NovaSeq 6000 as the sequencer. cDNA libraries for TCRalpha and TCRbeta were prepared by 5'RACE using constant-segment primers, with sample barcodes and unique molecular identifiers added. RNA was extracted from every sample with Trizol reagent. Libraries were amplified in two PCR steps, with a second sample barcode and Illumina TruSeq adapters added in the second step. Sequencing of the libraries was done on an Illumina NovaSeq, producing 2 x 150 bp paired-end reads. As for the original processing: With migec v1.2.7, reads were demultiplexed and then collapsed into UMI-guided consensus sequences. Using mixcr v2.1.11, the UMI consensuses were aligned to TRA and TRB V and J templates and assembled into clonotypes. Clonotypes were classified as expanded or contracted when called significant by both edgeR and NoisET, with noise models trained on biological replicates. For edgeR calls, the thresholds were a false discovery rate-adjusted p below 0.01 and a log2 fold-change of 1. As an exploratory analysis of dynamics, max-normalized trajectories of the 1000 most abundant clonotypes were examined by PCA with hierarchical clustering. Separately sequenced CD4+ and CD8+ repertoires were used to assign the CD4 or CD8 phenotype of responding clones. Starting from the raw public reads, TCRdb applied fastp trimming at Q25, assembled clones with MiXCR and retained in-frame beta chains. A single entry per CDR3 protein holds the most common genes and DNA from its merged rows. These V and J calls originate from TCRdb's pipeline instead of the authors' own analysis. The sample includes about 150,000 distinct CDR3 sequences, with roughly 15% observed a single time. The ten largest clones take up around an eighth of the sample.

Ficoll-Paque density gradient centrifugation was used to isolate PBMCs. What the study reported, not specific to this receptor: Only a couple of mild cases were covered by the study, and larger cohorts that include severe cases with pre-infection samples were considered necessary. From day 15 to 85, contracting clones showed balanced CD4/CD8 phenotypes, whereas a second wave of clones that expanded from day 15 to 37 leaned towards CD4+. The second-wave clones that peaked on day 37 were not confirmed to be SARS-CoV-2 specific. Contracting CD4+ clones were found mainly in CM and EM memory subsets, while CD8+ clones were enriched in EMRA. Some responding clones were detected in pre-infection memory, which suggested that pre-existing cross-reactive memory T cells had joined the SARS-CoV-2 response.

The source material was PBMCs or a T cell subset sorted from them (not recorded which). The receptor was derived from an adult woman who had mild COVID-19 (a few samples of this study predate the infection). The sample titles of this study are shuffled in the database, so cell type and time point are left out; the donor was told from shared clones. The chain is made from TRBV7-9 and TRBJ2-7; TRBD2 is a possible D gene, resting on 6 matching bases. The sequence in DNA is TGTGCCAGCAGCCCCGAGCTTGCCGGGAGAGTCTACGAGCAGTACTTC. It translates as CASSPELAGRVYEQYF. Supplemented by the reference TRBV7-9 and TRBJ2-7 proteins around the CDR3, the complete variable domain is DTGVSQNPRHKITKRGQNVTFRCDPISEHNRLYWYRQTLGQGPEFLTYFQNEAQLEKSRLLSDRFSAERPKGSFSTLEIQRTEQGDSAMYLCASSPELAGRVYEQYFGPGTRLTVT.